These T cell receptor beta chains were read from a single sample in a study of cytotoxic CD8 clonotypes in ibrutinib-treated CLL. Profiling relied on immunoSEQ multiplex PCR, and the TCRdb table lists in-frame clones only, not all of them. In the table there are 150,000 to 200,000 clones, about 72% of which are singletons. This specimen was PBMCs, taken after 24 months of ibrutinib treatment. The receptors were sampled from a human donor with chronic lymphocytic leukemia. Both conserved end residues are part of each CDR3. D genes are given only for firm matches. For some rows the clone size is stated as once, few or many, or as a class when expanded; others skip it.

j_gene,d_gene,v_gene,abundance,CDR3nt,CDR3aa
TRBJ2-7,TRBD2,TRBV7-8,NA,TGTGCCAGCAGTGCTACTAGCGGGAGGAAATACGAGCAGTACTTC,CASSATSGRKYEQYF
TRBJ1-1,NA,TRBV6-6,NA,TGTGCCAGCAGACAGGGTTCGGGCACTGAAGCTTTCTTT,CASRQGSGTEAFF
TRBJ1-5,NA,TRBV2,NA,TGTGCCAGCAGTGACAGGGACCTAATCGATCAGCCCCAGCATTTT,CASSDRDLIDQPQHF
TRBJ2-7,TRBD1,TRBV7-9,NA,TGTGCCAGCAGCCCCAGCGGACAGGGTTTACACGAGCAGTACTTC,CASSPSGQGLHEQYF
TRBJ1-4,TRBD1,TRBV6-6,few,TGTGCCAGCAGTTACTCGTGGGACAGTGGGGAAAAACTGTTTTTT,CASSYSWDSGEKLFF
TRBJ1-5,NA,TRBV4-1,NA,TGCGCCAGCAGCCCCTGGATTATTGGTGGGAATCAGCCCCAGCATTTT,CASSPWIIGGNQPQHF
TRBJ2-7,NA,TRBV6-1,NA,TGTGCCAGCAGTGAAGTTCAGTACGAGCAGTACTTC,CASSEVQYEQYF
TRBJ2-7,NA,TRBV5-4,NA,TGTGCCAGCAGCGCGGGACCGAACCCAGGTGGCGAGCAGTACTTC,CASSAGPNPGGEQYF
TRBJ1-2,NA,TRBV11-3,NA,TGTGCCAGCAGCTTCGGCCCAAATAACTATGGCTACACCTTC,CASSFGPNNYGYTF
TRBJ1-5,NA,TRBV15,NA,TGTGCCACCAGCAGAAGCGGGGATCAGCCCCAGCATTTT,CATSRSGDQPQHF
TRBJ2-3,TRBD2,TRBV2,NA,TGTGCCATCCTAAAGCGGGAGCGGAGCACAGATACGCAGTATTTT,CAILKRERSTDTQYF
TRBJ2-2,TRBD1,TRBV27,NA,TGTGCCAGCCTACGGGGGGGACAGGGGCTTTCTGGGGAGCTGTTTTTT,CASLRGGQGLSGELFF
TRBJ2-7,TRBD2,TRBV27,NA,TGTGCCAGCAGTCGCCCGGGACTAGCGGGAGGCCGCTACGAGCAGTACTTC,CASSRPGLAGGRYEQYF
TRBJ1-3,NA,TRBV9,NA,TGTGCCAGCAGCGGAGGGACTTTTAGCTCTGGAAACACCATATATTTT,CASSGGTFSSGNTIYF
TRBJ2-7,TRBD2,TRBV27,NA,TGTGCCAGCAGTTTCGGACTAGCGGGAACGAGCTCCTACGAGCAGTACTTC,CASSFGLAGTSSYEQYF
TRBJ2-5,NA,TRBV30,NA,TGTGCCCTTAACGGGGACGATAGGGAGACCCAGTACTTC,CALNGDDRETQYF
TRBJ2-1,NA,TRBV7-6,NA,TGTGCCAGCAGCCCGACGACAGGTTCAGATGAGCAGTTCTTC,CASSPTTGSDEQFF
TRBJ1-2,NA,TRBV27,NA,TGTGCCAGCAGTATACAGGGATCCTATGGCTACACCTTC,CASSIQGSYGYTF
TRBJ2-7,TRBD1,TRBV5-1,NA,TGCGCCAGCACAACCGGGACAGGAACCTACGAGCAGTACTTC,CASTTGTGTYEQYF
TRBJ2-3,NA,TRBV18,NA,TGTGCCAGCTCACCAAGGCAGGATAGCACAGATACGCAGTATTTT,CASSPRQDSTDTQYF
TRBJ2-1,NA,TRBV6-5,NA,TGTGCCAGCAGTTACTCTTTGGAGGCTTACGAGCAGTTCTTC,CASSYSLEAYEQFF
TRBJ2-3,TRBD2,TRBV4-2,NA,TGTGCCAGCAGCCAACAACCGGGACTAGCGGGAGAGGATACGCAGTATTTT,CASSQQPGLAGEDTQYF
TRBJ1-1,NA,TRBV4-1,NA,TGCGCCAGCAGCCCGAGGGTAATGAACACTGAAGCTTTCTTT,CASSPRVMNTEAFF
TRBJ2-7,NA,TRBV29-1,NA,TGCAGCGTTGTCAGGGGGAGGGGCGAGCAGTACTTC,CSVVRGRGEQYF
TRBJ1-3,NA,TRBV7-9,few,TGTGCCAGCAGCCTCGGGGGACTCTCTGGAAACACCATATATTTT,CASSLGGLSGNTIYF
TRBJ2-7,TRBD2,TRBV10-1,few,TGCGCCAGCAGTGTCTTGACCGGTAAGCTAGCCGGGAGGTCGACCTACGAGCAGTACTTC,CASSVLTGKLAGRSTYEQYF
TRBJ1-1,NA,TRBV6-6,NA,TGTGCCAGCAGTTACTCGGGGAGGAACACTGAAGCTTTCTTT,CASSYSGRNTEAFF